The clone carrying this TCR beta chain was seen ten or more times. Its antigen is as yet unknown. This entry is derived from a study of T-cell reconstitution after alpha-beta-depleted transplantation in children. The study, taken as a whole, reports: Some patients' high day-60 TCRbeta diversity was attributed to recipient cells surviving conditioning.

CDR1 is DFQATT and CDR2 is SNEGSKA in the germline V gene (reference sequence). The CDR3 is made up of 16 amino acids. V gave up 6 bases and J gave up 2 bases, with 21 bases separating them. Unique molecular identifiers were used in preparing the TCRbeta library. TCRdb reprocessed the PCR reads via MiXCR and lists one record per CDR3 protein. Among 500,000 or so distinct CDR3 sequences listed, about an eighth were seen once. The receptor's source is a female patient aged 2-9 years who had a stem cell transplant for aplastic anemia, so the T cells may come from the graft donor. The V and J genes are TRBV20-1 and TRBJ2-3; maybe TRBD2 (8 bases). The specimen was PBMCs, mostly from graft donor cells, collected 180 days after TCRalphabeta/CD19-depleted stem cell transplant. The CDR3 DNA is TGCAGTGCCCCTAGGGGGCTAGCGGGTTACACAGATACGCAGTATTTT. This encodes CSAPRGLAGYTDTQYF.